The present T cell receptor beta chain was sequenced within a study of T cells after yellow fever vaccination. Study-level results: After the booster, nearly 98% of CD4 and 88% of CD8 primary-response clones were re-detected.

TCR cDNA was made by 5'RACE template switching, adding a universal primer site and UMIs. MiXCR, applied by TCRdb to the 5' RACE reads, yields one record per CDR3 protein. The repertoire holds some 220,000 distinct CDR3 sequences, with more than 3% as singletons. This CDR3 spans 14 amino acids. The germline CDR1 and CDR2 sequences are LNHDA and SQIVND (reference sequence). The V and J ends lost 6 bases and 7 bases, in that order; junction bases with no gene match: 9. With respect to this clonotype: Its antigen remains unidentified.

This TCR came from a man aged 18 to 29 who received the YFV17D yellow fever vaccine. The specimen comprised CD4+ T cells sorted from PBMCs, sampled 10 days after the yellow fever booster vaccination. This chain connects TRBV19 to TRBJ2-7; TRBD2 matches 10 bases. DNA of the CDR3: TGTGCCAGTAGCCTGAGCGGGGGGGCCGAAGAGCAGTACTTC. Amino acid sequence: CASSLSGGAEEQYF.